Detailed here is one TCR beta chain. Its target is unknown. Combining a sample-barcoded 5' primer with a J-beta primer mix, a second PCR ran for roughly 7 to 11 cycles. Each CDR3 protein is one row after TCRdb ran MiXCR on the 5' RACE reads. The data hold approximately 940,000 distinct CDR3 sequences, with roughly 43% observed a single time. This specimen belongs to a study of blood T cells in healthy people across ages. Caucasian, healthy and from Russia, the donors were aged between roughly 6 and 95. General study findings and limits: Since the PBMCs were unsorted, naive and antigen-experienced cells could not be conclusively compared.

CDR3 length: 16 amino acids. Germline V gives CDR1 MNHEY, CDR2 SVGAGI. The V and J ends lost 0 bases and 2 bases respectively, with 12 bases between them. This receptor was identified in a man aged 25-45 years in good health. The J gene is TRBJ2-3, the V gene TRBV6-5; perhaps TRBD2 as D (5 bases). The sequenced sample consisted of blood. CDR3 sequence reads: CASSYSPEGFTDTQYF. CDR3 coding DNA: TGTGCCAGCAGTTACTCCCCCGAGGGCTTCACAGATACGCAGTATTTT.